Below, 8 T cell receptor beta chains from the same sample are listed, as sequenced in a study of CD8 T cells in Susac syndrome. cDNA came from 0.5 to 1 ug RNA primed by random hexamers. MiXCR, run by TCRdb on the immunoSEQ multiplex PCR reads, gives a single entry per CDR3 protein. The data contain about 290,000 distinct CDR3 sequences, 89% of them singletons. Material: CD8+ T cells from PBMCs. The source is a human donor with multiple sclerosis.

V and J are TRBV9 and TRBJ2-7; the D call may be TRBD1 or TRBD2 (5 bases each). This CDR3 is 13 amino acids long. CDR1 and CDR2 from the germline V gene are SGDLS and YYNGEE. V was shortened by 0 bases and J by 5 bases, with 9 bases between the two germline ends. CDR3 nucleotide sequence: TGTGCCAGCAGCGTAGGGGGGAACGACGAGCAGTACTTC. The encoded protein is CASSVGGNDEQYF.

This clonotype was detected once. The rearrangement links TRBV6-4 to TRBJ2-3, with D tentatively TRBD1 (5 bases). CDR3 length equals 16 residues. Germline values: CDR1 MRHNA, CDR2 SNTAGT. Trimming stripped 6 bases from V and 2 bases from J, with 18 bases between. The CDR3 reads CASSPGQGLSTDTQYF. The CDR3 coding sequence is TGTGCCAGCAGCCCAGGGCAGGGTCTATCCACAGATACGCAGTATTTT.

The rearrangement uses TRBV20-1 and TRBJ2-7; weak D call: TRBD1 (6 bases). This CDR3 is built from 14 residues. From germline, CDR1 is DFQATT and CDR2 SNEGSKA (reference sequence). V was clipped by 6 bases and J by 0 bases, with 15 bases between them. The CDR3 spells CSAHGDTSSYEQYF. For the CDR3, the DNA is TGCAGTGCCCACGGGGACACCAGCTCCTACGAGCAGTACTTC.

The chain combines TRBV4-2 with TRBJ1-6; D not resolved. Germline CDR1 is LGHNA and CDR2 is YNFKEQ. The V end was cut by 1 base, the J end by 2 bases, with 12 bases between. CDR3 length equals 17 residues. The CDR3 spells CASSQGEEGPYNSPLHF. The CDR3 DNA follows: TGTGCCAGCAGCCAAGGCGAAGAAGGACCCTATAATTCACCCCTCCACTTT.

The chain is built from TRBV11-2 and TRBJ2-7, with TRBD1 matching 8 bases. Germline-derived CDR1 and CDR2 are SGHAT and FQNNGV. The CDR3 has 15 amino acids. Trimming took 5 bases from V and 2 from J; bases not matched to a gene: 8. As DNA, the CDR3 is TGTGCCAGCAGCCCAAAGGACAGGGAAACCTACGAGCAGTACTTC. Its protein is CASSPKDRETYEQYF.

The V gene is TRBV18, the J gene TRBJ2-7; no reliable D call. This CDR3 spans 14 amino acids. V dropped 3 bases and J dropped 2 bases, with 11 bases sitting between them. Germline V gene data show CDR1 as KGHSH and CDR2 as LQKENI. CDR3 amino acids: CASSPLQRPYEQYF. For the CDR3, the DNA is TGTGCCAGCTCACCCCTGCAACGTCCCTACGAGCAGTACTTC.

The V and J genes are TRBV6-6 and TRBJ1-3; D ambiguous. The V gene lost 2 bases and the J gene lost 3 bases, with 11 bases spanning the gap. Germline V gene sequence: CDR1 MNHNY, CDR2 SVGAGI (reference sequence). This CDR3 is built from 15 residues. The CDR3 loop reads CASSYDGSGGNTIYF. CDR3 nucleotide sequence: TGTGCCAGCAGTTACGACGGGTCTGGTGGAAACACCATATATTTT.

CDR3 amino acids: CSASHMGSSYEQYF. CDR3 coding DNA: TGCAGTGCTAGCCACATGGGGTCATCCTACGAGCAGTACTTC. This chain connects TRBV20-1 to TRBJ2-7, with D unclear. The germline V and J ends were trimmed by 3 bases and 1 base, with 13 bases remaining between them. The germline CDR1 and CDR2 sequences are DFQATT and SNEGSKA (reference sequence). CDR3 size: 14 residues.